The entry that follows covers one T cell receptor (beta chain) sequence. This CDR3 has 15 amino acids. The germline V and J ends were trimmed by 7 bases and 4 bases, with 19 bases remaining between them. Germline assignment: CDR1 MDHEN and CDR2 SYDVKM. The data derive from a study of technical replicates of blood from a few donors. Clones were sequenced by immunoSEQ multiplex PCR, and TCRdb holds only the in-frame ones, with some missing. The repertoire has under 110,000 clones, roughly 95% of them found once; the top ten carry 0.21%. The V and J genes are TRBV28 and TRBJ1-1; D unresolved. The TCR sequence derives from a human donor in good health. The sequenced sample was T cells isolated from PBMCs. The CDR3 loop is CASNSPRTGGTEAFF. As DNA, the CDR3 is TGTGCCAGCAACTCCCCACGGACTGGCGGCACTGAAGCTTTCTTT. Using reference TRBV28 and TRBJ1-1 for the parts outside the CDR3, the full variable domain is DVKVTQSSRYLVKRTGEKVFLECVQDMDHENMFWYRQDPGLGLRLIYFSYDVKMKEKGDIPEGYSVSREKKERFSLILESASTNQTSMYLCASNSPRTGGTEAFFGQGTRLTVV.